This is a list of T cell receptor beta chains from one sample in a study of shared clonotypes between healthy human individuals. Method: immunoSEQ multiplex PCR; TCRdb's copy keeps in-frame clones and lacks some. The table has hundreds of thousands of clones, less than 96% seen once. Input material: naive CD4+ T cells sorted from blood. These receptor sequences come from a woman aged 25 to 39 in good health. CDR3s include the opening cysteine and the closing phenylalanine or tryptophan. The D gene is left open where the match is weak. Clone size, where shown, is once, few, many, or a class for clones that have expanded.

abundance: NA; j_gene: TRBJ2-7; d_gene: NA; v_gene: TRBV6-5; CDR3aa: CASSYEAFSSYEQYF; CDR3nt: TGTGCCAGCAGTTACGAGGCGTTCAGCTCCTACGAGCAGTACTTC
abundance: NA; j_gene: TRBJ1-1; d_gene: NA; v_gene: TRBV7-8; CDR3aa: CASEEGVLNTEAFF; CDR3nt: TGTGCCAGCGAGGAGGGAGTGTTGAACACTGAAGCTTTCTTT
abundance: NA; j_gene: TRBJ2-1; d_gene: NA; v_gene: TRBV15; CDR3aa: CATSRGPESYNEQFF; CDR3nt: TGTGCCACCAGCAGAGGTCCCGAGTCCTACAATGAGCAGTTCTTC
abundance: NA; j_gene: TRBJ2-7; d_gene: NA; v_gene: TRBV6-5; CDR3aa: CASSYYSGGSSHEQYF; CDR3nt: TGTGCCAGCAGTTACTATTCCGGGGGTAGCTCCCACGAGCAGTACTTC
abundance: NA; j_gene: TRBJ2-3; d_gene: TRBD2; v_gene: TRBV2; CDR3aa: CASHRTSSGTDTQYF; CDR3nt: TGTGCCAGCCATCGGACTAGCTCTGGCACAGATACGCAGTATTTT
abundance: NA; j_gene: TRBJ1-4; d_gene: NA; v_gene: TRBV4-1; CDR3aa: CASSRPPGVNEKLFF; CDR3nt: TGCGCCAGCAGCCGCCCCCCCGGGGTTAATGAAAAACTGTTTTTT
abundance: NA; j_gene: TRBJ2-7; d_gene: NA; v_gene: TRBV2; CDR3aa: CASSEVRSGEQYF; CDR3nt: TGTGCCAGCAGTGAAGTCCGCTCCGGGGAGCAGTACTTC
abundance: NA; j_gene: TRBJ2-7; d_gene: NA; v_gene: TRBV11-2; CDR3aa: CASSPPGPVHEQYF; CDR3nt: TGTGCCAGCAGCCCCCCGGGCCCAGTCCACGAGCAGTACTTC
abundance: NA; j_gene: TRBJ2-7; d_gene: NA; v_gene: TRBV5-1; CDR3aa: CASSLAGFYEQYF; CDR3nt: TGCGCCAGCAGCTTGGCGGGGTTCTACGAGCAGTACTTC
abundance: NA; j_gene: TRBJ2-2; d_gene: NA; v_gene: TRBV5-4; CDR3aa: CASGRVDTGELFF; CDR3nt: TGTGCCAGCGGCAGAGTTGACACCGGGGAGCTGTTTTTT
abundance: NA; j_gene: TRBJ1-5; d_gene: NA; v_gene: TRBV7-2; CDR3aa: CASSLVGGGRYQPQHF; CDR3nt: TGTGCCAGCAGCTTAGTCGGAGGGGGAAGATATCAGCCCCAGCATTTT
abundance: NA; j_gene: TRBJ2-2; d_gene: TRBD2; v_gene: TRBV18; CDR3aa: CASSPRGTGELFF; CDR3nt: TGTGCCAGCTCACCGCGGGGGACCGGGGAGCTGTTTTTT
abundance: NA; j_gene: TRBJ1-1; d_gene: TRBD1; v_gene: TRBV28; CDR3aa: CASSIPGTDNTEAFF; CDR3nt: TGTGCCAGCAGTATCCCCGGGACAGACAACACTGAAGCTTTCTTT
abundance: NA; j_gene: TRBJ2-3; d_gene: TRBD2; v_gene: TRBV15; CDR3aa: CATSSARFSLAGGRTDTQYF; CDR3nt: TGTGCCACCAGCAGTGCACGTTTTAGTCTAGCGGGAGGCCGCACAGATACGCAGTATTTT
abundance: NA; j_gene: TRBJ1-2; d_gene: NA; v_gene: TRBV20-1; CDR3aa: CSARRQVHTF; CDR3nt: TGCAGTGCCCGCCGTCAGGTTCACACCTTC
abundance: NA; j_gene: TRBJ2-3; d_gene: TRBD1; v_gene: TRBV10-2; CDR3aa: CASNGQGVSTDTQYF; CDR3nt: TGCGCCAGCAACGGACAGGGCGTTAGCACAGATACGCAGTATTTT
abundance: NA; j_gene: TRBJ2-3; d_gene: TRBD1; v_gene: TRBV19; CDR3aa: CASSTLPGQGGTDTQYF; CDR3nt: TGTGCCAGTAGTACACTACCGGGACAGGGGGGCACAGATACGCAGTATTTT
abundance: NA; j_gene: TRBJ2-1; d_gene: TRBD2; v_gene: TRBV5-4; CDR3aa: CASSLAITSGRIGEQFF; CDR3nt: TGTGCCAGCAGCTTGGCGATAACTAGCGGGAGAATCGGGGAGCAGTTCTTC
abundance: NA; j_gene: TRBJ1-3; d_gene: NA; v_gene: TRBV28; CDR3aa: CASSLRAWGLSGNTIYF; CDR3nt: TGTGCCAGCAGTTTAAGGGCGTGGGGACTCTCTGGAAACACCATATATTTT
abundance: NA; j_gene: TRBJ1-2; d_gene: NA; v_gene: TRBV6-5; CDR3aa: CASSYGQEPYGYTF; CDR3nt: TGTGCCAGCAGTTACGGGCAGGAACCCTATGGCTACACCTTC
abundance: once; j_gene: TRBJ2-2; d_gene: NA; v_gene: TRBV28; CDR3aa: CASSPWTNTGELFF; CDR3nt: TGTGCCAGCAGTCCTTGGACGAACACCGGGGAGCTGTTTTTT
abundance: NA; j_gene: TRBJ2-7; d_gene: TRBD2; v_gene: TRBV7-3; CDR3aa: CASSLSLAGPYEQYF; CDR3nt: TGTGCCAGCAGCTTATCCCTAGCGGGCCCCTACGAGCAGTACTTC
abundance: NA; j_gene: TRBJ1-1; d_gene: NA; v_gene: TRBV2; CDR3aa: CASSEGTRVVNTEAFF; CDR3nt: TGTGCCAGCAGTGAAGGAACGCGGGTTGTGAACACTGAAGCTTTCTTT
abundance: NA; j_gene: TRBJ2-1; d_gene: TRBD2; v_gene: TRBV5-1; CDR3aa: CASGAGTSGKYNEQFF; CDR3nt: TGCGCCAGCGGGGCCGGAACTAGCGGGAAATACAATGAGCAGTTCTTC
abundance: NA; j_gene: TRBJ2-7; d_gene: TRBD2; v_gene: TRBV9; CDR3aa: CASSVAAGDGEQYF; CDR3nt: TGTGCCAGCAGCGTAGCTGCGGGAGACGGCGAGCAGTACTTC
abundance: NA; j_gene: TRBJ2-1; d_gene: TRBD2; v_gene: TRBV4-1; CDR3aa: CASSQVGRRTSGRAEAQFF; CDR3nt: TGCGCCAGCAGCCAAGTAGGGAGAAGGACTAGCGGGAGGGCCGAAGCGCAGTTCTTC
abundance: NA; j_gene: TRBJ2-2; d_gene: NA; v_gene: TRBV7-2; CDR3aa: CASSSETGSGGELFF; CDR3nt: TGTGCCAGCAGCTCCGAAACAGGGAGCGGCGGGGAGCTGTTTTTT
abundance: NA; j_gene: TRBJ2-7; d_gene: NA; v_gene: TRBV7-9; CDR3aa: CASSPYFGHYEQYF; CDR3nt: TGTGCCAGCAGCCCCTATTTTGGCCACTACGAGCAGTACTTC
abundance: NA; j_gene: TRBJ2-7; d_gene: NA; v_gene: TRBV10-3; CDR3aa: CAISRGTSYEQYF; CDR3nt: TGTGCCATCAGTCGGGGAACCTCCTACGAGCAGTACTTC
abundance: NA; j_gene: TRBJ1-4; d_gene: NA; v_gene: TRBV5-1; CDR3aa: CASSFGAGTDEKLFF; CDR3nt: TGCGCCAGCAGCTTCGGGGCAGGGACGGATGAAAAACTGTTTTTT
abundance: NA; j_gene: TRBJ2-1; d_gene: TRBD1; v_gene: TRBV5-4; CDR3aa: CASSPDRGPRNWNEQFF; CDR3nt: TGTGCCAGCAGCCCCGACAGGGGGCCTCGGAATTGGAATGAGCAGTTCTTC
abundance: once; j_gene: TRBJ2-2; d_gene: NA; v_gene: TRBV28; CDR3aa: CASSLPRLRVNTGELFF; CDR3nt: TGTGCCAGCAGTTTACCCCGGCTGCGCGTGAACACCGGGGAGCTGTTTTTT
abundance: NA; j_gene: TRBJ2-3; d_gene: NA; v_gene: TRBV18; CDR3aa: CASSPPAGLDTQYF; CDR3nt: TGTGCCAGCTCACCTCCAGCGGGCTTAGATACGCAGTATTTT
abundance: NA; j_gene: TRBJ1-3; d_gene: TRBD1; v_gene: TRBV19; CDR3aa: CASSTRDRDSPGNTIYF; CDR3nt: TGTGCCAGTAGTACCAGGGACAGGGATTCGCCTGGAAACACCATATATTTT
abundance: NA; j_gene: TRBJ2-7; d_gene: NA; v_gene: TRBV25-1; CDR3aa: CASNQGDGHYEQYF; CDR3nt: TGTGCCAGCAATCAGGGTGATGGGCACTACGAGCAGTACTTC
abundance: NA; j_gene: TRBJ1-1; d_gene: TRBD1; v_gene: TRBV6-5; CDR3aa: CASSYFGTGGTEAFF; CDR3nt: TGTGCCAGCAGTTACTTCGGGACAGGGGGCACTGAAGCTTTCTTT
abundance: once; j_gene: TRBJ2-3; d_gene: TRBD2; v_gene: TRBV28; CDR3aa: CASSLRRVAGITDTQYF; CDR3nt: TGTGCCAGCAGTTTACGCCGAGTAGCGGGCATCACAGATACGCAGTATTTT
abundance: NA; j_gene: TRBJ2-7; d_gene: TRBD2; v_gene: TRBV6-5; CDR3aa: CASSYSWTSGYEQYF; CDR3nt: TGTGCCAGCAGTTACTCCTGGACTAGCGGTTACGAGCAGTACTTC
abundance: NA; j_gene: TRBJ2-3; d_gene: NA; v_gene: TRBV29-1; CDR3aa: CSARRASGTDTQYF; CDR3nt: TGCAGCGCGAGACGGGCCAGTGGCACAGATACGCAGTATTTT
abundance: NA; j_gene: TRBJ2-5; d_gene: TRBD1; v_gene: TRBV5-1; CDR3aa: CASSHTRQGETQYF; CDR3nt: TGCGCCAGCAGCCACACCAGACAGGGCGAGACCCAGTACTTC
abundance: NA; j_gene: TRBJ1-5; d_gene: NA; v_gene: TRBV19; CDR3aa: CASRTFASGPDSNQPQHF; CDR3nt: TGTGCCAGTAGAACCTTCGCCTCGGGGCCAGATAGCAATCAGCCCCAGCATTTT
abundance: NA; j_gene: TRBJ2-3; d_gene: TRBD2; v_gene: TRBV7-8; CDR3aa: CASSLSWTSGSTDTQYF; CDR3nt: TGTGCCAGCAGCTTGAGTTGGACTAGCGGGAGCACAGATACGCAGTATTTT
abundance: NA; j_gene: TRBJ2-7; d_gene: TRBD2; v_gene: TRBV7-9; CDR3aa: CASSQPGLAGVGEQYF; CDR3nt: TGTGCCAGCAGCCAACCGGGACTAGCGGGAGTGGGTGAGCAGTACTTC
abundance: NA; j_gene: TRBJ2-7; d_gene: NA; v_gene: TRBV30; CDR3aa: CAWSLFDGYEQYF; CDR3nt: TGTGCCTGGAGTCTTTTCGACGGCTACGAGCAGTACTTC
abundance: NA; j_gene: TRBJ2-7; d_gene: NA; v_gene: TRBV28; CDR3aa: CASSPSQGRAYEQYF; CDR3nt: TGTGCCAGCAGTCCCAGTCAGGGGAGGGCCTACGAGCAGTACTTC
abundance: NA; j_gene: TRBJ2-7; d_gene: TRBD1; v_gene: TRBV6-5; CDR3aa: CASSYDGQGVYEQYF; CDR3nt: TGTGCCAGCAGTTACGACGGACAGGGTGTCTACGAGCAGTACTTC
abundance: NA; j_gene: TRBJ2-7; d_gene: TRBD2; v_gene: TRBV5-4; CDR3aa: CASSIIAGSSYEQYF; CDR3nt: TGTGCCAGCAGCATAATAGCGGGAAGCTCCTACGAGCAGTACTTC
abundance: NA; j_gene: TRBJ1-5; d_gene: TRBD1; v_gene: TRBV10-3; CDR3aa: CAISDRTGAMHQPQHF; CDR3nt: TGTGCCATCAGCGATAGGACAGGGGCAATGCATCAGCCCCAGCATTTT
abundance: NA; j_gene: TRBJ2-7; d_gene: NA; v_gene: TRBV27; CDR3aa: CATSRYEQYF; CDR3nt: TGTGCCACCTCCCGTTACGAGCAGTACTTC
abundance: NA; j_gene: TRBJ1-5; d_gene: NA; v_gene: TRBV30; CDR3aa: CAWNRQGGQPQHF; CDR3nt: TGTGCCTGGAATCGGCAGGGAGGTCAGCCCCAGCATTTT
abundance: NA; j_gene: TRBJ1-1; d_gene: TRBD1; v_gene: TRBV5-4; CDR3aa: CASSPKAWDRATEAFF; CDR3nt: TGTGCCAGCAGCCCTAAAGCATGGGACAGGGCCACTGAAGCTTTCTTT
abundance: NA; j_gene: TRBJ2-1; d_gene: NA; v_gene: TRBV27; CDR3aa: CASSLSQPWDEQFF; CDR3nt: TGTGCCAGCAGTTTATCACAACCGTGGGATGAGCAGTTCTTC
abundance: NA; j_gene: TRBJ2-7; d_gene: NA; v_gene: TRBV28; CDR3aa: CASSLLGGAYEQYF; CDR3nt: TGTGCCAGCAGTTTATTAGGGGGAGCCTACGAGCAGTACTTC
abundance: NA; j_gene: TRBJ1-1; d_gene: NA; v_gene: TRBV7-3; CDR3aa: CASSLTGKNTEAFF; CDR3nt: TGTGCCAGCAGCTTAACTGGGAAGAACACTGAAGCTTTCTTT
abundance: once; j_gene: TRBJ2-5; d_gene: TRBD2; v_gene: TRBV6-6; CDR3aa: CASSSKTSGVQETQYF; CDR3nt: TGTGCCAGCAGTTCCAAGACTAGCGGGGTCCAAGAGACCCAGTACTTC
abundance: NA; j_gene: TRBJ2-7; d_gene: NA; v_gene: TRBV6-1; CDR3aa: CASSEKGWEQYF; CDR3nt: TGTGCCAGCAGTGAAAAGGGGTGGGAGCAGTACTTC
abundance: few; j_gene: TRBJ2-1; d_gene: TRBD2; v_gene: TRBV29-1; CDR3aa: CSVESFALADKSSYNEQFF; CDR3nt: TGCAGCGTTGAAAGTTTTGCTCTAGCGGATAAAAGCTCCTACAATGAGCAGTTCTTC
abundance: once; j_gene: TRBJ1-5; d_gene: NA; v_gene: TRBV30; CDR3aa: CAWSARGLPRNQPQHF; CDR3nt: TGTGCCTGGAGTGCGAGGGGATTGCCTCGCAATCAGCCCCAGCATTTT